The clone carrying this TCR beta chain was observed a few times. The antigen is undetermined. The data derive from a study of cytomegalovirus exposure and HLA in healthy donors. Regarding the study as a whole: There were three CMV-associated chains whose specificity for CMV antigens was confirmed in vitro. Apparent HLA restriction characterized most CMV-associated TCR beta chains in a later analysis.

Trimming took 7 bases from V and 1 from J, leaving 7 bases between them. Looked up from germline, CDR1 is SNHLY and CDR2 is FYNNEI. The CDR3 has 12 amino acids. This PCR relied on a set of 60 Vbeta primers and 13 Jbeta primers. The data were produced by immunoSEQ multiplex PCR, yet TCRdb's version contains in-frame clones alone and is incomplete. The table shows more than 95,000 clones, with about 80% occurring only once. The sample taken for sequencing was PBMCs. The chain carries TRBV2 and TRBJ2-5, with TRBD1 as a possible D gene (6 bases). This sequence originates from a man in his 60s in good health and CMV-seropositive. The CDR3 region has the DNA TGTGCCAGCACAGGGGCCCAAGAGACCCAGTACTTC. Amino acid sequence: CASTGAQETQYF.